The rows below give T cell receptor beta chains drawn from one sample of a study of Ad26.COV2.S vaccination and SARS-CoV-2 variants. TCRdb's copy holds only in-frame clones and misses some; the assay was immunoSEQ multiplex PCR. The sample contains about 250,000 clones, around 87% of which appear only once. The sample was peripheral blood, taken in a trial of Ad26.COV2.S vaccine versus placebo. These receptor sequences come from a person between 18 and 65 years old who received the Ad26.COV2.S COVID-19 vaccine or a placebo. The conserved cysteine and the conserved F or W are not part of the CDR3 here.

j_call	v_call	cdr3_aa
TRBJ1-5	TRBV30	AWSSGGTSSSNQPQH
TRBJ1-4	TRBV19	ASSSGQGREKLF
TRBJ2-1	TRBV5-5	ASSLVLAGGPGIPYNEQF
TRBJ2-5	TRBV9	ASSVGGVVETQY
TRBJ1-4	TRBV4-1	ASSTTQGGEKLF
TRBJ2-3	TRBV10-1	ASSRTSGGHTDTQY
TRBJ1-3	TRBV30	AWSVPGQAASGNTIY
TRBJ1-1	TRBV19	ASSRSGGGGTEAF
TRBJ1-5	TRBV18	ASSLGQGGNNQPQH
TRBJ1-2	TRBV7-2	ASSLQGDTGYT
TRBJ2-5	TRBV15	ATSTGERTGETQY
TRBJ2-7	TRBV27	ASSLGRGGEQY
TRBJ2-7	TRBV28	ASTKRGLPYEQS
TRBJ2-1	TRBV29-1	SVDGSGGRSYNEQF
TRBJ2-3	TRBV19	ASSAQALLAGALTQY
TRBJ2-5	TRBV2	ASRAGAGETQY
TRBJ2-7	TRBV4-2	ASSRTSGQGANEQY
TRBJ2-1	TRBV3-1/TRBV3-2	ASSLKTSGRGNEQF
TRBJ1-1	TRBV5-1	ASSLRPGQGLQRAF
TRBJ2-3	TRBV6-4	ASSAQEQDTQY
TRBJ2-3	TRBV7-8	ASSSGLAGMDTQY
TRBJ2-1	TRBV10-3	AIRSRESYNEQF
TRBJ2-1	TRBV2	ASTLRQEQF
TRBJ2-1	TRBV19	ASRGSGTSSNEQF
TRBJ2-7	TRBV9	ASSPRGTGIFYEQY
TRBJ1-2	TRBV5-5	ASRTPGGNGYT
TRBJ2-7	TRBV11-2	ASSYTTGTGEQY